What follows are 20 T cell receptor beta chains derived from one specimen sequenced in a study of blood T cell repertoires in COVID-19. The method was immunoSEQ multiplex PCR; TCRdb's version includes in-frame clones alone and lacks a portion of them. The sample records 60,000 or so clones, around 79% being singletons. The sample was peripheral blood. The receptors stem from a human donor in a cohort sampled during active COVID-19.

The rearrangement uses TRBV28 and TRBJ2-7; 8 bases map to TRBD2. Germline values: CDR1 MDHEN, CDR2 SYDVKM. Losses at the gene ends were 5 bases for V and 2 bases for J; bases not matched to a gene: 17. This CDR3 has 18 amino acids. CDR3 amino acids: CASSLPSVSGKIAYEQYF. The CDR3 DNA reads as TGTGCCAGCAGTCTTCCCTCGGTTAGCGGGAAGATCGCCTACGAGCAGTACTTC.

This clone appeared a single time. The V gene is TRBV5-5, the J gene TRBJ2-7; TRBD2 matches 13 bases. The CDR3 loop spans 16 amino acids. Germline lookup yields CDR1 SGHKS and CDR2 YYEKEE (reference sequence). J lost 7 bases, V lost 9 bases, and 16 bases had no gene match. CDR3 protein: CATHGASRGLAGEQYF. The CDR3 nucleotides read TGTGCCACCCATGGAGCTTCCAGGGGACTAGCGGGAGAGCAGTACTTC. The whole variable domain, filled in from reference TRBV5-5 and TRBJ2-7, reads DAGVTQSPTHLIKTRGQQVTLRCSPISGHKSVSWYQQVLGQGPQFIFQYYEKEERGRGNFPDRFSARQFPNYSSELNVNALLLGDSALYLCATHGASRGLAGEQYFGPGTRLTVT.

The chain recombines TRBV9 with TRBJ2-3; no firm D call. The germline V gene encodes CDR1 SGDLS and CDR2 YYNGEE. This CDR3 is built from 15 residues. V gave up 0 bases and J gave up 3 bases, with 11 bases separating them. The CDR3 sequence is CASSVGLGLTDTQYF. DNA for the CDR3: TGTGCCAGCAGCGTAGGTCTGGGCTTGACAGATACGCAGTATTTT.

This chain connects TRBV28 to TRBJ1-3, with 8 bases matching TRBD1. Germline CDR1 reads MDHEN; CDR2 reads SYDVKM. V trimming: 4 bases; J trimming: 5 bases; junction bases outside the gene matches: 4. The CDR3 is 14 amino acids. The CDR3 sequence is CASSSGGYRNTIYF. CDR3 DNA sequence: TGTGCCAGCAGTTCAGGGGGCTATCGAAACACCATATATTTT.

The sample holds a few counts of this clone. CDR3 DNA sequence: TGTGCCAGCAGCGTAAGGGGAATCGATTCACCCCTCCACTTT. Protein sequence: CASSVRGIDSPLHF. The rearrangement joins TRBV9 to TRBJ1-6, with D maybe TRBD1 (5 bases). This CDR3 comprises 14 residues. The ends were cut back, 1 base at V and 8 bases at J, with 10 bases in the middle. The germline V gene encodes CDR1 SGDLS and CDR2 YYNGEE.

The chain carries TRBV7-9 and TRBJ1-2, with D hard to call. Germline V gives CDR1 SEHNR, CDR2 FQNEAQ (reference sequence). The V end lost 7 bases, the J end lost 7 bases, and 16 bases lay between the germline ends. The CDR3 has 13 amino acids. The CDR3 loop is CASTLEDFRGYTF. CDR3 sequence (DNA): TGTGCCAGCACCCTCGAGGACTTCCGTGGCTACACCTTC.

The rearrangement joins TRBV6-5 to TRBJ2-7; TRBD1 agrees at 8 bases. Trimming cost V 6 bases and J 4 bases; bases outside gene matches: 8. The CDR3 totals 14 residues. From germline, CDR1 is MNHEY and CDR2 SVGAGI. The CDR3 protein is CASSLDRAEYEQYF. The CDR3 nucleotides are TGTGCCAGCAGCCTGGACAGGGCCGAGTACGAGCAGTACTTC.

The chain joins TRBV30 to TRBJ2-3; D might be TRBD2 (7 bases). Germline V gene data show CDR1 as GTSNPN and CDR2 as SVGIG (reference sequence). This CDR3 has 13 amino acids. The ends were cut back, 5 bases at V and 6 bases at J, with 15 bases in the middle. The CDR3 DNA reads TGTGCCTGGGAAAGGGGGGGCATGGATACGCAGTATTTT. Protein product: CAWERGGMDTQYF.

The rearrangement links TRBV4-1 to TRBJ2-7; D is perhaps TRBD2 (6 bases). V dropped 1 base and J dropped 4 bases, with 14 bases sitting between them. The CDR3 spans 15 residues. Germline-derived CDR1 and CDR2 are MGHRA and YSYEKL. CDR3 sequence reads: CASSQGPGARYEQYF. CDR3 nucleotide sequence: TGCGCCAGCAGCCAAGGTCCGGGAGCGAGGTACGAGCAGTACTTC.

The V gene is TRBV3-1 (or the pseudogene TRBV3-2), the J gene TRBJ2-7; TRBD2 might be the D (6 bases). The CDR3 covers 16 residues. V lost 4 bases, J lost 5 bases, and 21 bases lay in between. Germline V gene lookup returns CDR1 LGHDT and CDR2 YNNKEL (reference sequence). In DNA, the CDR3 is TGTGCCAGCAGCCTAAGGGAGAGGAGGGCCGTGGACGAGCAGTACTTC. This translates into CASSLRERRAVDEQYF.

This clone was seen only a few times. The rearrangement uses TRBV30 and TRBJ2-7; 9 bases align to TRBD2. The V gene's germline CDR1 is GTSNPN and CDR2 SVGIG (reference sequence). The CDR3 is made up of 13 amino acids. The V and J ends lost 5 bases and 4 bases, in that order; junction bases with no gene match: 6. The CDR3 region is CAWVAGVGYEQYF. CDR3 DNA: TGTGCCTGGGTAGCGGGAGTAGGATACGAGCAGTACTTC.

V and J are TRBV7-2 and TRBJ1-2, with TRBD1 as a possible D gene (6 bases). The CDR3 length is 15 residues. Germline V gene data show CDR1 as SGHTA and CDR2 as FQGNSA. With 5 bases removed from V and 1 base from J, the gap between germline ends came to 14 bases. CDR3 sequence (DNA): TGTGCCAGCAGCCCACCAGGACAGAATAACTATGGCTACACCTTC. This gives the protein CASSPPGQNNYGYTF. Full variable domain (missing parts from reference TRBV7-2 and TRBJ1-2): GAGVSQSPSNKVTEKGKDVELRCDPISGHTALYWYRQSLGQGLEFLIYFQGNSAPDKSGLPSDRFSAERTGGSVSTLTIQRTQQEDSAVYLCASSPPGQNNYGYTFGSGTRLTVV.

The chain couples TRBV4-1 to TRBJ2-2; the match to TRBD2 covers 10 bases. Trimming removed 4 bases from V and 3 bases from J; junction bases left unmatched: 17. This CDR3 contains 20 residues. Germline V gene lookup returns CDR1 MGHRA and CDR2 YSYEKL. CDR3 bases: TGCGCCAGCAGCCGAACCCCCGCACTAGCGGGGACCGGGGACACCGGGGAGCTGTTTTTT. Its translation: CASSRTPALAGTGDTGELFF.

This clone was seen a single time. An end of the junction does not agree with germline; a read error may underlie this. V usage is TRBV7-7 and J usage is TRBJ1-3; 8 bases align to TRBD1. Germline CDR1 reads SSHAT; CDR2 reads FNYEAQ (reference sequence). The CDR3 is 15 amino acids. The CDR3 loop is CASSLTDRAGNTIYF. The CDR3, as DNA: TGTGCTAGCAGCTTGACGGACAGGGCTGGAAACACCATATATTTT.

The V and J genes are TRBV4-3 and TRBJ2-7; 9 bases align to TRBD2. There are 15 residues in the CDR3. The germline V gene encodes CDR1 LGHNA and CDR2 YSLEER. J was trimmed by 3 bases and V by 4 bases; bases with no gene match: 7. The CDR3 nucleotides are TGCGCCAGCAGCCTCCGGACTAGCGAATACTACGAGCAGTACTTC. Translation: CASSLRTSEYYEQYF.

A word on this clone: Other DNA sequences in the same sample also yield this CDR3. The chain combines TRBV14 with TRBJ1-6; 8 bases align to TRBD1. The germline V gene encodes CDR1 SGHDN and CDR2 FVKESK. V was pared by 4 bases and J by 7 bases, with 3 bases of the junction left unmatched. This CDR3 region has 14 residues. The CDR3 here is CASSLAGGNSPLHF. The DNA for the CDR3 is TGTGCCAGCAGCCTGGCAGGGGGCAATTCACCCCTCCACTTT. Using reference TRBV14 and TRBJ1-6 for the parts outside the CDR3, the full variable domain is EAGVTQFPSHSVIEKGQTVTLRCDPISGHDNLYWYRRVMGKEIKFLLHFVKESKQDESGMPNNRFLAERTGGTYSTLKVQPAELEDSGVYFCASSLAGGNSPLHFGNGTRLTVT.

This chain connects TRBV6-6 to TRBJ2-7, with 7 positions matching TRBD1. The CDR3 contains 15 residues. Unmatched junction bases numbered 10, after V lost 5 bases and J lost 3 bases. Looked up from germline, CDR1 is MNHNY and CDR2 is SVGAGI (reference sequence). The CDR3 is CASSNPGQSHYEQYF. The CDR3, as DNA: TGTGCCAGCAGTAACCCGGGACAGTCCCACTACGAGCAGTACTTC.

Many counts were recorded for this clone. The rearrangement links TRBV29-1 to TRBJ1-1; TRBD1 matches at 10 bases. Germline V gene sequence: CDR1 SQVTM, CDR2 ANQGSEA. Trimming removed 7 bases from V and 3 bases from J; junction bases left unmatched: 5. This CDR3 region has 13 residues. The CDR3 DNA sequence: TGCAGCGGCTTGACAGGGGGCGACACTGAAGCTTTCTTT. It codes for CSGLTGGDTEAFF.

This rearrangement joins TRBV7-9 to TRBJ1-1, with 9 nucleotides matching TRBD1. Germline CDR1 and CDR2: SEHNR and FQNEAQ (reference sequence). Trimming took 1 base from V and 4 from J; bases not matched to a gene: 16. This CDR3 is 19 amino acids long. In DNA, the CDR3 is TGTGCCAGCAGCTTAGAAAATGGTGGACAGGGGCGACTCGGCACTGAAGCTTTCTTT. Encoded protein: CASSLENGGQGRLGTEAFF. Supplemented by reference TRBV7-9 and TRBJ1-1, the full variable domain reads DTGVSQNPRHKITKRGQNVTFRCDPISEHNRLYWYRQTLGQGPEFLTYFQNEAQLEKSRLLSDRFSAERPKGSFSTLEIQRTEQGDSAMYLCASSLENGGQGRLGTEAFFGQGTRLTVV.

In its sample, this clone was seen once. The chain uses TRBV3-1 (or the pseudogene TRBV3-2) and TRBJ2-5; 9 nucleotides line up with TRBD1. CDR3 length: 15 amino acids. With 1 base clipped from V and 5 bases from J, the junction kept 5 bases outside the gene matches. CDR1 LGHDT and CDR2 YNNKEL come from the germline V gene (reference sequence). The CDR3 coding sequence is TGTGCCAGCAGCCAAGGGGACAGGGATGGCGAGACCCAGTACTTC. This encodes CASSQGDRDGETQYF.